The T cell receptor (beta chain) under discussion was sequenced for a study of post-analysis software for immune sequencing data. Regarding the study as a whole: Strong co-clustering by F measure was evident for samples that had been prepared in the same batch. Comparison of patients with controls showed five TRBV segments more frequent in patients, TRBV5-6, TRBV5-1 and TRBV20-1 among them.

A word on this clonotype: Its antigen is unidentified.

V gave up 4 bases and J gave up 3 bases, with 11 bases separating them. CDR1 and CDR2 from the germline V gene are SGHRS and YFSETQ. The CDR3 is 13 amino acids. Unique molecular identifiers were present in the TCR beta cDNA libraries. TCRdb redid the calling of the PCR reads with MiXCR, one entry per CDR3 protein. Here the sample spans more than 450,000 distinct CDR3 sequences, roughly 45% being singletons. The receptor was derived from a girl between 5 and 17 years old with multiple sclerosis. Sequenced material: blood. The gene calls are TRBV5-1 and TRBJ2-7; no definite D call. CDR3 DNA: TGCGCCAGCAGCCCCCGAGGAGACTACGAGCAGTACTTC. It specifies CASSPRGDYEQYF.